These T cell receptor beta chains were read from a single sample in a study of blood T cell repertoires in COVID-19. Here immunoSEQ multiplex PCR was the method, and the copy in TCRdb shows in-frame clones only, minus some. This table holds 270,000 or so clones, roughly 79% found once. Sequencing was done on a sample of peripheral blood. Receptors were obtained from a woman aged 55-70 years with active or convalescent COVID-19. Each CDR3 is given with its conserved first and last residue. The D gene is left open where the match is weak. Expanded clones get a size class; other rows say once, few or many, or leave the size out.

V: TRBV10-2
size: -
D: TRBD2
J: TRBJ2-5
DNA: TGCGCCAGCGGATTAGCGGGGGGGCAAGAGACCCAGTACTTC
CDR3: CASGLAGGQETQYF

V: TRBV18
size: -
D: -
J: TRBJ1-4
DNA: TGTGCCAGCTCACGAAGACAGGCTAATGAAAAACTGTTTTTT
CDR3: CASSRRQANEKLFF

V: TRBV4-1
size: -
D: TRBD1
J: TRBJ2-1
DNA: TGCGCCAGCAGCCAGTCTCTCCCGGGACAGGGCTACAATGAGCAGTTCTTC
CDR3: CASSQSLPGQGYNEQFF

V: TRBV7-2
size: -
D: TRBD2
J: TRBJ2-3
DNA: TGTGCCAGCAGCCCTCAGCGGGGGGCTCACACAGATACGCAGTATTTT
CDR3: CASSPQRGAHTDTQYF

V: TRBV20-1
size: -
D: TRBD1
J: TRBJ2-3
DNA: TGCAGTGCTAGTCAGGGGGCGCAGTATTTT
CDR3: CSASQGAQYF

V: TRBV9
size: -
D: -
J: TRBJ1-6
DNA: TGTGCCAGCAGCGTAGTGGCAGGGGAATCACCCCTCCACTTT
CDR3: CASSVVAGESPLHF

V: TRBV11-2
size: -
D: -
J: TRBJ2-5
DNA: TGTGCCAGCAGCACAGTCCTAAAGACCCAGTACTTC
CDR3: CASSTVLKTQYF

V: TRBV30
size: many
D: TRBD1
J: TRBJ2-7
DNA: TGTGCCTGGGCCGGGACAGATTACGAGCAGTACTTC
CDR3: CAWAGTDYEQYF

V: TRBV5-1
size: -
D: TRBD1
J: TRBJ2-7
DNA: TGCGCCAGCAGCCAAGGGTGGGACAGCTCCTACGAGCAGTACTTC
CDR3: CASSQGWDSSYEQYF

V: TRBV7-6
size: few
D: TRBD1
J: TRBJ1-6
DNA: TGTGCCAGCAGCTTAGTAACAGGGGGGAATTCACCCCTCCACTTT
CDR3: CASSLVTGGNSPLHF

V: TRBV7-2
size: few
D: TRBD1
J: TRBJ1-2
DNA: TGTGCCAGCAGCTTAGCCACAACAGGGGGTGATGGCTACACCTTC
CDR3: CASSLATTGGDGYTF

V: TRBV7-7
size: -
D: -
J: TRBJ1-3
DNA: TGTGCTAGCAGCGCGACAGACAACGCCTCTGGAAACACCATATATTTT
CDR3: CASSATDNASGNTIYF

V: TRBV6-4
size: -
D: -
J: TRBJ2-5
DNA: TGTGCCAGATGCATGAACTCGGGAGAGACCCAGTACTTC
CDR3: CARCMNSGETQYF

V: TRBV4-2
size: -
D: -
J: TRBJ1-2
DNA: TGTGCCAGCAGCCAAGAACCAGGGGCGGACTATGGCTACACCTTC
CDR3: CASSQEPGADYGYTF

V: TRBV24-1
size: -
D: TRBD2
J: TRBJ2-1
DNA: TGTGCCACCAGTGACCCCGGGACTAGTGGAGAGCAGTTCTTC
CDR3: CATSDPGTSGEQFF

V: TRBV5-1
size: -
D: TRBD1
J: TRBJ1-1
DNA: TGCGCCAGCAGCTGGGACAGGGTACGGAACACTGAAGCTTTCTTT
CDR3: CASSWDRVRNTEAFF

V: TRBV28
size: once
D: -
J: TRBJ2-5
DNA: TGTGCCAGCAGTCAGGGATCCCAAGAGACCCAGTACTTC
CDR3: CASSQGSQETQYF

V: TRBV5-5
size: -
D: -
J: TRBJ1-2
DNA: TGTGCCAGCAGCTCCCCCGGGACACCTAACTATGGCTACACCTTC
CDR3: CASSSPGTPNYGYTF

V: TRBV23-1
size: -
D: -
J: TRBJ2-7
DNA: TGCGCCAGCAGGCAATGGGCGCAGAGCCTCTCCTACGAGCAGTACTTC
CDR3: CASRQWAQSLSYEQYF

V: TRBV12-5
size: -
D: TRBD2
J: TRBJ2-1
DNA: TGTGCTAGTGGTTGGAGCGGGGGTAGGAGTGAGCAGTTCTTC
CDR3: CASGWSGGRSEQFF

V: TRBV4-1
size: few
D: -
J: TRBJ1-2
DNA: TGCGCCAGCAGCCGGAACCCCCGGGGGGATGGAGGCTACACCTTC
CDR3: CASSRNPRGDGGYTF

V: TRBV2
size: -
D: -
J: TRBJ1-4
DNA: TGTGCCAGCAGTGCAGGGGTTGCAACTAATGAAAAACTGTTTTTT
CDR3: CASSAGVATNEKLFF

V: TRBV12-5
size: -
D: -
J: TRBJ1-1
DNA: TGTGCTAGTGCCCCAGTGTTGAAGAACACTGAAGCTTTCTTT
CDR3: CASAPVLKNTEAFF

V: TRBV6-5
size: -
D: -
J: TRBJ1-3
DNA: -
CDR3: CASSSSTGYGNTIYF

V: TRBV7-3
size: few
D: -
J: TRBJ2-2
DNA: TGTGCCAGCAGCTCTGACTGGGGCGGGAACACCGGGGAGCTGTTTTTT
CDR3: CASSSDWGGNTGELFF

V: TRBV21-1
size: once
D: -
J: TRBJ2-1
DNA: TGTGCCAGCAGCAAAAAAAGGACAGGAGATATTAATAGCAATGAGCAGTTCTTC
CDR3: CASSKKRTGDINSNEQFF

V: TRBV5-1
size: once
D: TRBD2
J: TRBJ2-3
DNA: TGCGCCAGCAGCTTGGCCGGGGGGGTACGCACAGATACGCAGTATTTT
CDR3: CASSLAGGVRTDTQYF

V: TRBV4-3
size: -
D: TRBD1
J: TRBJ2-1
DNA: TGCGCCAGCAGCCCAAGAATCCCCGGGACAGGGGACAATGAGCAGTTCTTC
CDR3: CASSPRIPGTGDNEQFF

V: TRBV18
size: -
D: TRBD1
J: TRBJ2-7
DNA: TGTGCCAGCTCACCTGGACAGGGAGTCTACGAGCAGTACTTC
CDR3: CASSPGQGVYEQYF

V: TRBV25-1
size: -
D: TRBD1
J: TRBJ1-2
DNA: TGTGCCAGCACAGGGACAGGTTATAACTATGGCTACACCTTC
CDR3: CASTGTGYNYGYTF

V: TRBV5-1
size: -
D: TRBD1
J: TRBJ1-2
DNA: TGCGCCAGCAGCTTGGCGGGACAGGGAGATACAGGCTACACCTTC
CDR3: CASSLAGQGDTGYTF

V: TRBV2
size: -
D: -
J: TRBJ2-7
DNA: TGTGCCAGCAGCAAAACCTCGGGGGTTCCCGCCTACGAGCAGTACTTC
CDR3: CASSKTSGVPAYEQYF

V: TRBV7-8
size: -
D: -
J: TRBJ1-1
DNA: TGTGCCAGCAGCTTAGAGGACACGGTAGCTTTCTTT
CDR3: CASSLEDTVAFF

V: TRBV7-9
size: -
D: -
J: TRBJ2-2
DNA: TGTGCCAGCAGCTACGGGACTCTAAACACCGGGGAGCTGTTTTTT
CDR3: CASSYGTLNTGELFF

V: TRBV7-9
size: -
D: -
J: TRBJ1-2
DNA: TGTGCCAGCAGCTTGGGCAACTCAAACTATGGCTACACCTTC
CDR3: CASSLGNSNYGYTF

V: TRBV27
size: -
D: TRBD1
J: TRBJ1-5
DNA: TGTGCCAGCAGTTTATGGTCAGGGGGTAATCAGCCCCAGCATTTT
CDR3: CASSLWSGGNQPQHF

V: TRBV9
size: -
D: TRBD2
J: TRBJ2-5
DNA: TGTGCCAGCAGCGTAGGGACTAGCGGGGCCCTAGAGACCCAGTACTTC
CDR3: CASSVGTSGALETQYF

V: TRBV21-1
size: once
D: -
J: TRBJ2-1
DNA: TGTGCCAGCAGGGCCAACACCAGTCCCTACAATGAGCAGTTCTTC
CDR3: CASRANTSPYNEQFF

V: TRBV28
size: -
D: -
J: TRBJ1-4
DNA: TGTGCCAGCAGTTCCCCGGGACTGAGTAATGAAAAACTGTTTTTT
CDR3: CASSSPGLSNEKLFF

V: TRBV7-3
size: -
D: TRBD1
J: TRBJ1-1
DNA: TGTGCCAGCAGCACCGGGACAGGGGGTACTGAAGCTTTCTTT
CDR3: CASSTGTGGTEAFF

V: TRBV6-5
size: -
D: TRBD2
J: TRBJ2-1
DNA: TGTGCCAGCAGATCCCTTCCGGGGGGTCTCAATGAGCAGTTCTTC
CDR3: CASRSLPGGLNEQFF

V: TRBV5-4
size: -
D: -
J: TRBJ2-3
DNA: TGTGCCAGCAGCTTACAAGGTTGGGGGGGGCGTGCAGATACGCAGTATTTT
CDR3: CASSLQGWGGRADTQYF

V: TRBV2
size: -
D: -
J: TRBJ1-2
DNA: TGTGCCAGCAGTGAAGAGCTAACTTTCGGTCGTTTC
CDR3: CASSEELTFGRF

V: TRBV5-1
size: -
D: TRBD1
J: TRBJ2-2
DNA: TGCGCAACCCAGACAGGGCCGAACACCGGGGAGCTGTTTTTT
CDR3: CATQTGPNTGELFF

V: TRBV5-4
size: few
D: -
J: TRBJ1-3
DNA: TGTGCCAGCAGCTTGGGGGGGCCTTCTCCTGGAAACACCATATATTTT
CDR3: CASSLGGPSPGNTIYF

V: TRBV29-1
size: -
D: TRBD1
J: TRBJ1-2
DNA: TGCAGCGTTGAAAGAGGGGACAGGGCGTACTTC
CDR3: CSVERGDRAYF

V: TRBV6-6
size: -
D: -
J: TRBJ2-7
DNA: TGTGCCAGCAGTTACGAGGAGATTCCTTTCGGGTACGAGCAGTACTTC
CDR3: CASSYEEIPFGYEQYF

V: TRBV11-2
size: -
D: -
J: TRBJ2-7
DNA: TGTGCCAGCAGCTCCTGGCAGGTTCGTTCCTACGAGCAGTACTTC
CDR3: CASSSWQVRSYEQYF

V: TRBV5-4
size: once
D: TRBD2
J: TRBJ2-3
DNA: TGTGCCAGCAGCGACCCGACTAGCGGGGGAAGGTCTGGTACGCAGTATTTT
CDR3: CASSDPTSGGRSGTQYF

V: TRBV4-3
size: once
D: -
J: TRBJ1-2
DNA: TGCGCCAGCAGCCAAGGGGTTTCCGGGAAGGATGGCTACACCTTC
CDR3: CASSQGVSGKDGYTF

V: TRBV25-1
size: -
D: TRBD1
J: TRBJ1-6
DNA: TGTGCCAGCTACAGGGGCGCAGGTTCACCCCTCCACTTT
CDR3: CASYRGAGSPLHF

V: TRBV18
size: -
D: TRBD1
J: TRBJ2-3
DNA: TGTGCCAGCTCACCTCCCCTCACAGGGGCCCCCGAGATGACAGATACGCAGTATTTT
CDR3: CASSPPLTGAPEMTDTQYF

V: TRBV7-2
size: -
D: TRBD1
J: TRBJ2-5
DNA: TGTGCCAGCAGGTCCGGGACAGGGGAGACCCAGTACTTC
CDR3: CASRSGTGETQYF

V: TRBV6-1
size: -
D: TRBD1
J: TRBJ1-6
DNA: TGTGCCAGCAGTGAACTTGGACAGGGAGGGTCACCCCTCCACTTT
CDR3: CASSELGQGGSPLHF

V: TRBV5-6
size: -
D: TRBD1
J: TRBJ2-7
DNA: TGTGCCAGCAGCTTGGGGGGACAGGGGGACGAGCAGTACTTC
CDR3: CASSLGGQGDEQYF

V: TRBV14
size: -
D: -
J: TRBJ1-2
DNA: TGTGCCAGCAGCCAAGCCCGGGGAGGCTATGGCTACACCTTC
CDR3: CASSQARGGYGYTF

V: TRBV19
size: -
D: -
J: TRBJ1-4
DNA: TGTGCCAGTAGTCCGGGGGTTGCTAATGAAAAACTGTTTTTT
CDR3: CASSPGVANEKLFF

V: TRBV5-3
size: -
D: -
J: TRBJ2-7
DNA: TGTGCCAGAAGCATTTCAGAAACAGGCTACGAGCAGTACTTC
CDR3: CARSISETGYEQYF

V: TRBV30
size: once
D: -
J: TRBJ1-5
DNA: TGTGCCTGGAGTGCTGGCAGGAGGGATCAGCCCCAGCATTTT
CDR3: CAWSAGRRDQPQHF

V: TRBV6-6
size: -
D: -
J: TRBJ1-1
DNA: TGTGCCAGCAGTTACTCGGGAGAAGGCACTGAAGCTTTCTTT
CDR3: CASSYSGEGTEAFF